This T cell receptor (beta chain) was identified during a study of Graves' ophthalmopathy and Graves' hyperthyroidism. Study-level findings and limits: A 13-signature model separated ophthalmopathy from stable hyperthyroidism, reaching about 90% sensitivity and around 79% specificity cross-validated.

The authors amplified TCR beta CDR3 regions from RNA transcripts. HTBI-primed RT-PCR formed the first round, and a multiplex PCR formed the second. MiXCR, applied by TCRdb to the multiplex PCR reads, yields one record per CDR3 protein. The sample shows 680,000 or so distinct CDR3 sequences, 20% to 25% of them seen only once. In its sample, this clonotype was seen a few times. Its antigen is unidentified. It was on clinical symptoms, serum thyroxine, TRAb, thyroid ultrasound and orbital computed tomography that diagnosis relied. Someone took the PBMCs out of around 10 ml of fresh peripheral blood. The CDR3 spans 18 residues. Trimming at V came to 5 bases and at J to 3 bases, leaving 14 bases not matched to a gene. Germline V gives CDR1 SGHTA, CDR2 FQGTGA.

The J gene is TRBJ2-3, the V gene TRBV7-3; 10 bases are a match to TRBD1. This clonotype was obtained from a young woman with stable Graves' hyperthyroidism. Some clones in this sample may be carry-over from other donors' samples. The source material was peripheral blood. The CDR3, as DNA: TGTGCCAGCAGCCTTAAAATCGCCCCGGGACAGGGGACAGATACGCAGTATTTT. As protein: CASSLKIAPGQGTDTQYF.